The rows below give T cell receptor beta chains drawn from one sample of a study of blood T cell repertoires in COVID-19. The data were produced by immunoSEQ multiplex PCR, yet TCRdb's version contains in-frame clones alone and is incomplete. The sample lists approximately 390,000 clones; around 89% were seen once. The specimen sequenced was peripheral blood. These receptors were collected from a man aged 18 to 30 with active or convalescent COVID-19. CDR3s include the opening cysteine and the closing phenylalanine or tryptophan. The D gene is left open where the match is weak. The size of a clone is reported for some rows only, either as once, few or many, or as a class for expanded clones.

>TRBJ2-1|14|TRBV4-1|TRBD2|.
TGCGCCAGCAGCCCCCTGGGACTAAACAATGAGCAGTTCTTC
CASSPLGLNNEQFF
>TRBJ2-7|15|TRBV18|.|.
TGTGCCAGCTCGAGATACAGTGATATCTCCTACGAGCAGTACTTC
CASSRYSDISYEQYF
>TRBJ2-1|18|TRBV11-2|TRBD2|.
TGTGCCAGCAGCTTAGGACGACGGGACTACTTAACGAAGAATGAGCAGTTCTTC
CASSLGRRDYLTKNEQFF
>TRBJ1-6|14|TRBV28|.|once
TGTGCCAGCAGCTGGACAGCTATAAACTCACCCCTCCACTTT
CASSWTAINSPLHF
>TRBJ2-1|16|TRBV7-2|TRBD1|.
TGTGCCAGCAGCTTAAGACAGGGAAGGTACAACAATGAGCAGTTCTTC
CASSLRQGRYNNEQFF
>TRBJ2-3|16|TRBV18|TRBD1|.
TGTGCCAGCTCACCATATCAGGGGGACCTCACAGATACGCAGTATTTT
CASSPYQGDLTDTQYF
>TRBJ1-2|14|TRBV7-2|.|.
TGTGCCAGCAGCTTAGAGCACAGTAACTATGGCTACACCTTC
CASSLEHSNYGYTF
>TRBJ1-6|14|TRBV10-3|.|.
TGTGCCATCAGTGAGGGACAGTACGGTTCACCCCTCCACTTT
CAISEGQYGSPLHF
>TRBJ1-2|14|TRBV6-1|TRBD1|.
TGTGCCAGCAGCGTGGACAGGGTAGACTATGGCTACACCTTC
CASSVDRVDYGYTF
>TRBJ1-2|15|TRBV4-3|TRBD1|once
TGCGCCAGCAGCCAAACCGCGACAGGGAACTATGGCTACACCTTC
CASSQTATGNYGYTF
>TRBJ1-2|14|TRBV7-9|.|.
TGTGCCAGCAGCACCCAACAGAGTAACTATGGCTACACCTTC
CASSTQQSNYGYTF